Below are 26 T cell receptor beta chains sequenced from a single sample in a study of Graves' ophthalmopathy and Graves' hyperthyroidism. The study amplified TCR beta CDR3 regions using RNA transcripts. HTBI primers were employed in first-round RT-PCR, then a second-round multiplex PCR followed. TCRdb re-called the multiplex PCR reads through MiXCR, storing one row per CDR3 protein. The table includes roughly 300,000 distinct CDR3 sequences, 15% to 20% detected once. Sequencing used peripheral blood. The source of these receptors is an adult man with Graves' ophthalmopathy.

This clonotype was seen ten or more times. For the CDR3, the DNA is TGTGCCAGCACCCAGGGGGGGCTGAGGTATGGCTACACCTTC. This encodes CASTQGGLRYGYTF. The V call is TRBV12-3 or TRBV12-4, the J call TRBJ1-2; 7 bases agree with TRBD1. The CDR3 covers 14 residues. With 7 bases clipped from V and 5 bases from J, the junction kept 10 bases outside the gene matches.

With respect to this clonotype: Because it lacks the conserved phenylalanine or tryptophan at the end, this CDR3 is likely a read error. This rearrangement joins TRBV5-4 to TRBJ2-1; 9 positions agree with TRBD1. Germline V gene sequence: CDR1 SGHNT, CDR2 YYREEE (reference sequence). CDR3 length: 15 residues. Losses at the gene ends were 3 bases for V and 7 bases for J; bases not matched to a gene: 8. CDR3 residues: CASSYRTGEQNEQFL. The CDR3 DNA sequence: TGTGCCAGCAGCTACCGGACAGGGGAGCAGAATGAGCAGTTCTTA.

In this sample, this clonotype turned up many times. V is TRBV25-1 and J is TRBJ1-6; the D gene is possibly TRBD1 (5 bases). The V gene's germline CDR1 is MGHDK and CDR2 SYGVNS. This CDR3 comprises 14 residues. V lost 8 bases to trimming and J lost 4 bases, with 12 bases between them. The CDR3 nucleotides are TGTGCCAGCGGCCCAGGGTTGTATAATTCACCCCTCCACTTT. Its translation is CASGPGLYNSPLHF.

This clonotype was counted many times. This chain connects TRBV12-3 or TRBV12-4 to TRBJ1-3; D is perhaps TRBD1 (5 bases). CDR3 length equals 16 residues. V lost 5 bases and J lost 7, with 21 bases in between. The DNA for the CDR3 is TGTGCCAGCAGTCCCTACCGACGGGTTGAGGGGAACACCATATATTTT. Amino acid sequence: CASSPYRRVEGNTIYF.

Many counts were recorded for this clonotype. V is TRBV4-1 and J is TRBJ2-7; 9 bases fit TRBD2. V trimming: 3 bases; J trimming: 2 bases; junction bases outside the gene matches: 5. Germline assignment: CDR1 MGHRA and CDR2 YSYEKL. The CDR3 extends over 15 amino acids. The CDR3 DNA follows: TGCGCCAGCAGCCAGACGACTAGCGGAGCCTACGAGCAGTACTTC. Translated: CASSQTTSGAYEQYF.

The gene calls are TRBV19 and TRBJ2-2; D unresolved. Germline V gene data show CDR1 as LNHDA and CDR2 as SQIVND (reference sequence). Trimming took off 4 bases at V and 6 bases at J, with 6 bases between the two ends. The CDR3 has 12 residues. CDR3 residues: CASSTRPGELFF. The CDR3, as DNA: TGTGCCAGTAGTACACGGCCCGGGGAGCTGTTTTTT.

This clonotype was recorded at least ten times. The rearrangement links TRBV24-1 to TRBJ2-5, with TRBD1 matching 9 bases. The J segment lost 4 bases and the V segment lost 2 bases, leaving 10 bases of the junction unmatched. Germline CDR1 and CDR2: KGHDR and SFDVKD. The CDR3 covers 17 residues. In nucleotides, the CDR3 is TGTGCCACCAGTGATTGGGACCGGGACAGGGTCGGAGAGACCCAGTACTTC. The encoded protein is CATSDWDRDRVGETQYF.

This clonotype was observed many times. V gene TRBV6-1 combines with J gene TRBJ1-5, with D uncertain. CDR1 and CDR2 from the germline V gene are MNHNS and SASEGT. The germline V and J ends were trimmed by 0 bases and 0 bases, with 9 bases remaining between them. CDR3 length equals 16 residues. CDR3: CASSEARGYSNQPQHF. For the CDR3, the DNA is TGTGCCAGCAGTGAAGCGCGAGGTTATAGCAATCAGCCCCAGCATTTT.

This clonotype was picked up many times. The chain is built from TRBV27 and TRBJ1-2; D is perhaps TRBD1 (6 bases). From germline, CDR1 is MNHEY and CDR2 SMNVEV (reference sequence). Trimming pared 8 bases from V and 2 bases from J, leaving 6 bases between. The CDR3 length is 11 residues. In DNA form, the CDR3 reads TGTGCCAGCGGGGGCAACTATGGCTACACCTTC. Residues: CASGGNYGYTF.

This clonotype was recorded at least ten times. Here the CDR3 reads CASRPVGVGSGNTIYF. DNA of the CDR3: TGTGCCAGCAGGCCCGTCGGTGTGGGCTCTGGAAACACCATATATTTT. The chain links TRBV5-5 to TRBJ1-3, with D unclear. The CDR3 sequence is 16 residues long. Germline CDR1 SGHKS, CDR2 YYEKEE (reference sequence). Trimming removed 5 bases from V and 0 bases from J, with 15 bases in between. The full variable domain, in which reference TRBV5-5 and TRBJ1-3 provide the parts outside the CDR3, is DAGVTQSPTHLIKTRGQQVTLRCSPISGHKSVSWYQQVLGQGPQFIFQYYEKEERGRGNFPDRFSARQFPNYSSELNVNALLLGDSALYLCASRPVGVGSGNTIYFGEGSWLTVV.

This clonotype was found many times. The rearrangement links TRBV7-2 to TRBJ1-2, with 7 bases matching TRBD1. J was trimmed by 6 bases and V by 4 bases; bases with no gene match: 8. Germline V CDR1 and CDR2: SGHTA, FQGNSA. This CDR3 comprises 14 residues. The CDR3 coding sequence is TGTGCCAGCAGCTATCGTACAGGGGAGAATGGCTACACCTTC. Translation: CASSYRTGENGYTF.

This clonotype was observed a few times. This sequence joins TRBV7-8 and TRBJ1-3, with 9 bases that match TRBD1. The CDR3 runs to 17 residues. Trimming cost V 0 bases and J 2 bases; bases outside gene matches: 5. CDR1 and CDR2 (germline): SGHVS, FQNEAQ. As DNA, the CDR3 is TGTGCCAGCAGCTTAGCGGGACAGGGCGGACCTGGAAACACCATATATTTT. This translates into CASSLAGQGGPGNTIYF.

The sample holds many counts of this clonotype. The V call is TRBV19, the J call TRBJ1-1; 8 bases are shared with TRBD1. With V trimmed by 5 bases and J by 0 bases, 8 bases remained unmatched. This CDR3 is 16 amino acids long. Germline CDR1 LNHDA, CDR2 SQIVND (reference sequence). CDR3 region: CASSVGTGEMNTEAFF. The DNA of the CDR3 is TGTGCCAGTAGTGTGGGGACAGGAGAAATGAACACTGAAGCTTTCTTT. The full variable domain, its missing parts supplied by reference TRBV19 and TRBJ1-1, is DGGITQSPKYLFRKEGQNVTLSCEQNLNHDAMYWYRQDPGQGLRLIYYSQIVNDFQKGDIAEGYSVSREKKESFPLTVTSAQKNPTAFYLCASSVGTGEMNTEAFFGQGTRLTVV.

This clonotype was recorded at least ten times. V is TRBV15 and J is TRBJ2-7, with a tentative D call TRBD1 (6 bases). Per germline, CDR1 LNHNV and CDR2 YYDKDF (reference sequence). There are 15 residues in the CDR3. The germline V and J ends were trimmed by 1 base and 1 base, with 11 bases remaining between them. CDR3 bases: TGTGCCACCAGCAGAGGGACAGACCTTTCCTACGAGCAGTACTTC. Protein sequence: CATSRGTDLSYEQYF. The variable domain in full, completed from reference TRBV15 and TRBJ2-7, reads DAMVIQNPRYQVTQFGKPVTLSCSQTLNHNVMYWYQQKSSQAPKLLFHYYDKDFNNEADTPDNFQSRRPNTSFCFLDIRSPGLGDTAMYLCATSRGTDLSYEQYFGPGTRLTVT.

This clonotype was seen ten or more times. V is TRBV27 and J is TRBJ1-5, with a tentative D call TRBD1 (5 bases). With 2 bases removed from V and 0 bases from J, the gap between germline ends came to 17 bases. The CDR3 has 18 residues. Germline V gene data show CDR1 as MNHEY and CDR2 as SMNVEV (reference sequence). The chain's CDR3 is CASSLNAGTVYSNQPQHF. The CDR3 nucleotides read TGTGCCAGCAGTTTAAATGCAGGGACTGTCTATAGCAATCAGCCCCAGCATTTT.

This clonotype was found many times. The rearrangement joins TRBV24-1 to TRBJ2-7; D unclear. This CDR3 spans 13 amino acids. Germline V CDR1 and CDR2: KGHDR, SFDVKD. V gave up 1 base and J gave up 5 bases, with 8 bases separating them. CDR3 protein: CATSDLWAHEQYF. In DNA form, the CDR3 reads TGTGCCACCAGTGATTTATGGGCCCACGAGCAGTACTTC.

In this sample, this clonotype turned up many times. V usage is TRBV10-3 and J usage is TRBJ2-7; the D gene is possibly TRBD1 (5 bases). V was pared by 5 bases and J by 6 bases, with 14 bases between. Germline V CDR1 and CDR2: ENHRY, SYGVKD. This CDR3 spans 13 amino acids. CDR3 nucleotides: TGTGCCATCAGTACTCTAGGGGTCGGCGAGCAGTACTTC. Translating gives CAISTLGVGEQYF.

This clonotype came up many times. The chain carries TRBV28 and TRBJ1-1, with 11 positions matching TRBD1. The V and J ends lost 6 bases and 2 bases, in that order; junction bases with no gene match: 8. Looked up from germline, CDR1 is MDHEN and CDR2 is SYDVKM. The CDR3 runs to 16 residues. The CDR3 region has the DNA TGTGCCAGCAGCCCCCCCGGGACAGGGGGAAACACTGAAGCTTTCTTT. Translation: CASSPPGTGGNTEAFF.

This clonotype was found many times. The chain combines TRBV12-3 or TRBV12-4 with TRBJ2-7; 8 bases line up with TRBD1. The CDR3 sequence is 15 residues long. V dropped 6 bases and J dropped 2; count of bases not matched to a gene: 9. The CDR3 DNA reads TGTGCCAGCAGCGAATGGACAGGGCGAACCTACGAGCAGTACTTC. It translates to CASSEWTGRTYEQYF.

The V and J genes are TRBV20-1 and TRBJ2-5; 8 positions match TRBD1. This CDR3 spans 12 amino acids. After removal of 5 bases from V and 2 bases from J, the junction contained 1 base not matched to a gene. Germline V gene data show CDR1 as DFQATT and CDR2 as SNEGSKA (reference sequence). The CDR3 loop reads CSARQGQETQYF. In nucleotides, the CDR3 is TGCAGTGCTCGACAGGGGCAAGAGACCCAGTACTTC.

Ten or more counts support this clonotype. This chain links TRBV5-1 with TRBJ2-5; TRBD2 might be the D (5 bases). The CDR3 is 14 residues long. The germline V and J ends were trimmed by 0 bases and 7 bases, with 13 bases remaining between them. Germline-derived CDR1 and CDR2 are SGHRS and YFSETQ. The CDR3 DNA reads as TGCGCCAGCAGCTTGGAGTTCTCGGGGTTGACCCAGTACTTC. Translating gives CASSLEFSGLTQYF. Variable domain in full (rest from reference TRBV5-1 and TRBJ2-5): KAGVTQTPRYLIKTRGQQVTLSCSPISGHRSVSWYQQTPGQGLQFLFEYFSETQRNKGNFPGRFSGRQFSNSRSEMNVSTLELGDSALYLCASSLEFSGLTQYFGPGTRLLVL.

This clonotype was seen repeatedly, ten times or more. The chain has TRBV2 and TRBJ1-1, with TRBD1 as a possible D gene (5 bases). The CDR3 has 16 amino acids. The germline gives CDR1 SNHLY, CDR2 FYNNEI. Trimming took off 5 bases at V and 1 base at J, with 17 bases between the two ends. The CDR3 DNA reads as TGTGCCAGCAGTCGACTGGGGGGAAGGGAGAACACTGAAGCTTTCTTT. This gives the protein CASSRLGGRENTEAFF.

The chain has TRBV6-1 and TRBJ2-7; D not resolved. CDR3 length: 12 residues. Trimming shortened V by 7 bases and J by 0 bases, and 7 bases separated the two germline ends. CDR1 and CDR2 (germline): MNHNS, SASEGT. CDR3 sequence: CASKMASYEQYF. The CDR3 bases are TGTGCCAGCAAGATGGCCTCCTACGAGCAGTACTTC.

This clonotype came up many times. This sequence joins TRBV11-3 and TRBJ2-1, with a weak D call TRBD2 (5 bases). CDR1 is SGHNT and CDR2 is YENEEA in the germline V gene. The V gene lost 5 bases and the J gene lost 12 bases, with 17 bases spanning the gap. CDR3 length: 13 amino acids. The CDR3 DNA reads TGTGCCAGCAGCCTCACTAGGATAGGAGGGCAGTTCTTC. This translates into CASSLTRIGGQFF.

This clonotype appeared many times. The chain joins TRBV11-2 to TRBJ1-1; no definite D call. The CDR3 length is 11 residues. CDR1 is SGHAT and CDR2 is FQNNGV in the germline V gene. V shed 4 bases and J shed 8 bases, with 8 bases lying between them. For the CDR3, the DNA is TGTGCCAGCAGCTCTGCGACGGAAGCTTTCTTT. This encodes CASSSATEAFF.

In this sample, this clonotype turned up many times. The rearrangement uses TRBV20-1 and TRBJ1-2; possible D gene TRBD1, 5 bases. V was clipped by 6 bases and J by 5 bases, with 16 bases between them. The length of the CDR3 is 13 residues. Germline assignment: CDR1 DFQATT and CDR2 SNEGSKA (reference sequence). The CDR3 is CSAEDKTGYGYTF. The CDR3 DNA reads as TGCAGTGCAGAGGACAAGACGGGGTATGGCTACACCTTC.